These 16 T cell receptor beta chains were sequenced from one sample in a study of immune cell composition in non-small cell lung cancer. Some clones are missing from TCRdb's copy, which holds only in-frame ones; the method was immunoSEQ multiplex PCR. The sample holds about 3,800 clones, 70% to 85% seen once. The sequencing sample was made of lung tumor tissue. These receptor sequences come from a human donor with non-small cell lung cancer.

The rearrangement joins TRBV7-2 to TRBJ2-6; D is perhaps TRBD1 (5 bases). The CDR3 sequence is 17 residues long. Per germline, CDR1 SGHTA and CDR2 FQGNSA. V was pared by 5 bases and J by 0 bases, with 14 bases between. In nucleotides, the CDR3 is TGTGCCAGCAGCCAAACGACAGCTAACTCTGGGGCCAACGTCCTGACTTTC. It yields the protein CASSQTTANSGANVLTF.

The chain uses TRBV5-5 and TRBJ1-1; possibly TRBD1 for D (6 bases). V lost 1 base, J lost 5 bases, and 15 bases lay in between. The CDR3 consists of 15 residues. Germline-derived CDR1 and CDR2 are SGHKS and YYEKEE (reference sequence). As DNA, the CDR3 is TGTGCCAGCAGCTTGATGGGGGGGCAATGGACTGAAGCTTTCTTT. The encoded protein is CASSLMGGQWTEAFF.

The genes are TRBV18 and TRBJ2-5; possibly TRBD2 for D (6 bases). Trimming took off 3 bases at V and 4 bases at J, with 18 bases between the two ends. Germline V gives CDR1 KGHSH, CDR2 LQKENI. The length of the CDR3 is 16 residues. The CDR3 DNA follows: TGTGCCAGCTCACCGGCGGGACGGACGACTTTAGAGACCCAGTACTTC. Translated: CASSPAGRTTLETQYF.

This clone has only a few counts. The chain recombines TRBV5-1 with TRBJ1-6; 10 bases align to TRBD1. V shed 3 bases, J shed 11 bases, and the junction held 5 bases outside the gene matches. The CDR3 is 14 amino acids. Germline values: CDR1 SGHRS, CDR2 YFSETQ. The CDR3: CASSSGTGETPLHF. In DNA form, the CDR3 reads TGCGCCAGCAGCTCCGGGACAGGGGAGACACCCCTCCACTTT. Full variable domain (missing parts from reference TRBV5-1 and TRBJ1-6): KAGVTQTPRYLIKTRGQQVTLSCSPISGHRSVSWYQQTPGQGLQFLFEYFSETQRNKGNFPGRFSGRQFSNSRSEMNVSTLELGDSALYLCASSSGTGETPLHFGNGTRLTVT.

The genes are TRBV10-3 and TRBJ2-3; D is uncertain. The CDR3 sequence is 13 residues long. Trimming cost V 3 bases and J 6 bases, with 10 bases left between them. Germline CDR1 and CDR2: ENHRY and SYGVKD. This CDR3 is CAISESTSDTQYF. In DNA, the CDR3 is TGTGCCATCAGTGAATCCACTTCGGATACGCAGTATTTT.

This clone appeared a single time. The chain recombines TRBV7-2 with TRBJ1-3, with TRBD1 identical over 7 bases. Germline values: CDR1 SGHTA, CDR2 FQGNSA. CDR3 length equals 19 residues. J lost 0 bases, V lost 1 base, and 12 bases had no gene match. CDR3 coding DNA: TGTGCCAGCAGCTTAGTAGGATCCGGGACAGCTCTCTCTGGAAACACCATATATTTT. Protein: CASSLVGSGTALSGNTIYF. Using reference TRBV7-2 and TRBJ1-3 for the parts outside the CDR3, the full variable domain is GAGVSQSPSNKVTEKGKDVELRCDPISGHTALYWYRQSLGQGLEFLIYFQGNSAPDKSGLPSDRFSAERTGGSVSTLTIQRTQQEDSAVYLCASSLVGSGTALSGNTIYFGEGSWLTVV.

The chain employs TRBV6-5 and TRBJ2-7; TRBD1 matches at 10 bases. The CDR3 is 15 residues long. The V gene's germline CDR1 is MNHEY and CDR2 SVGAGI. J was trimmed by 0 bases and V by 6 bases; bases with no gene match: 5. CDR3 DNA: TGTGCCAGCAGGCGCGGACAGGGGGTCTCCTACGAGCAGTACTTC. It is translated as CASRRGQGVSYEQYF.

V usage is TRBV10-1 and J usage is TRBJ2-3; 10 bases are shared with TRBD1. The CDR3 has 15 residues. From germline, CDR1 is WNHNN and CDR2 SYGVQD (reference sequence). V shed 4 bases and J 1 base; nucleotides not matched to a gene: 2. The CDR3 spells CASSAGTGGTDTQYF. The CDR3 DNA reads TGCGCCAGCAGTGCCGGGACAGGGGGCACAGATACGCAGTATTTT.

V usage is TRBV7-2 and J usage is TRBJ2-1, with TRBD1 matching over 7 bases. The CDR3 loop spans 15 amino acids. CDR1 is SGHTA and CDR2 is FQGNSA in the germline V gene. J lost 0 bases, V lost 5 bases, and 4 bases had no gene match. This CDR3 is CASSLDRSSYNEQFF. For the CDR3, the DNA is TGTGCCAGCAGCCTGGACAGGAGCTCCTACAATGAGCAGTTCTTC.

This sequence joins TRBV4-1 and TRBJ1-1; TRBD1 is a possible D gene (5 bases). The germline CDR1 and CDR2 sequences are MGHRA and YSYEKL. V was shortened by 2 bases and J by 1 base, with 11 bases between the two germline ends. The CDR3 is 15 amino acids. The CDR3 region has the DNA TGCGCCAGCAGCCAAATGCCGCAGGGGAACACTGAAGCTTTCTTT. This encodes CASSQMPQGNTEAFF.

The count of this clone is one. This chain connects TRBV7-3 to TRBJ1-1; tentatively, D is TRBD1 (6 bases). The CDR3 loop spans 15 amino acids. Germline CDR1 SGHTA, CDR2 FQGTGA. The V and J ends lost 3 bases and 4 bases respectively, with 15 bases between them. The CDR3 protein is CASSFMGLGGTEAFF. Written as DNA, the CDR3 is TGTGCCAGCAGCTTTATGGGATTAGGGGGCACTGAAGCTTTCTTT. Looking up the rest from reference TRBV7-3 and TRBJ1-1 gives the full variable domain: GAGVSQTPSNKVTEKGKYVELRCDPISGHTALYWYRQSLGQGPEFLIYFQGTGAADDSGLPNDRFFAVRPEGSVSTLKIQRTERGDSAVYLCASSFMGLGGTEAFFGQGTRLTVV.

The rearrangement links TRBV5-1 to TRBJ2-2; the D gene is possibly TRBD1 (6 bases). This CDR3 comprises 17 residues. The V gene lost 4 bases and the J gene lost 5 bases, with 21 bases spanning the gap. Looked up from germline, CDR1 is SGHRS and CDR2 is YFSETQ. CDR3 sequence reads: CASSAQTGSPRTGELFF. CDR3 nucleotides: TGCGCCAGCAGCGCCCAAACAGGGAGCCCACGGACCGGGGAGCTGTTTTTT.

V usage is TRBV2 and J usage is TRBJ2-1, with D tentatively TRBD2 (5 bases). The germline V gene has CDR1 SNHLY and CDR2 FYNNEI. Between the trimmed V and J ends, which lost 4 bases and 4 bases, there was a span of 5 bases. The CDR3 covers 12 residues. CDR3 in DNA: TGTGCCAGCAGTGCGGGGTACAATGAGCAGTTCTTC. This encodes CASSAGYNEQFF.

The chain joins TRBV7-9 to TRBJ1-1; 8 bases align to TRBD1. J gave up 1 base and V 5 bases, and 6 bases lay outside the gene matches. In germline, CDR1 is SEHNR, CDR2 FQNEAQ (reference sequence). This CDR3 comprises 15 residues. CDR3 amino acids: CASSPGQGPNTEAFF. In DNA, the CDR3 is TGTGCCAGCAGCCCCGGACAGGGACCGAACACTGAAGCTTTCTTT.

This clone was seen a handful of times. The V call is TRBV19, the J call TRBJ1-5, with D maybe TRBD1 (6 bases). This CDR3 spans 13 amino acids. Trimming cost V 5 bases and J 7 bases, with 12 bases left between them. From germline, CDR1 is LNHDA and CDR2 SQIVND (reference sequence). For the CDR3, the DNA is TGTGCCAGTAGTGTCACAGGGCCCCAGCCCCAGCATTTT. As protein: CASSVTGPQPQHF.

This clone came up a few times. The V and J genes are TRBV4-3 and TRBJ1-4; no reliable D call. Trimming stripped 1 base from V and 4 bases from J, with 10 bases between. CDR1 is LGHNA and CDR2 is YSLEER in the germline V gene. The CDR3 runs to 15 residues. CDR3 residues: CASSQGLSGNEKLFF. In nucleotides, the CDR3 is TGCGCCAGCAGCCAAGGGTTAAGCGGTAATGAAAAACTGTTTTTT.